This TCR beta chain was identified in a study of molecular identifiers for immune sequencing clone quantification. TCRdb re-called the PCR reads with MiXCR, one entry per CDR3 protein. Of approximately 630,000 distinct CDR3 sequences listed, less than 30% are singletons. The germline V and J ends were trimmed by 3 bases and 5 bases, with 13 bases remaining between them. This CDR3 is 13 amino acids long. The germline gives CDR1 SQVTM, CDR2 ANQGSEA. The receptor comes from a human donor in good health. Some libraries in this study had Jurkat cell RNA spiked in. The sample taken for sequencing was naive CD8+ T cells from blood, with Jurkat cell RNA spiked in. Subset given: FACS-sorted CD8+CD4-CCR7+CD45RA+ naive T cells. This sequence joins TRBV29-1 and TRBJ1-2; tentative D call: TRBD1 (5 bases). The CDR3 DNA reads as TGCAGCGTTGACCCGACAGTCATTTATGGCTACACCTTC. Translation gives CSVDPTVIYGYTF.